Below, 4 T cell receptor beta chains from the same sample are listed, as sequenced in a study of cytomegalovirus exposure and HLA in healthy donors (dated by TCRdb to 2015 to 2018). Receptors were amplified or captured by the immunoSEQ multiplex PCR assay. For the multiplex PCR, a mixture combining 60 forward primers for TCR Vbeta segments and 13 reverse primers for TCR Jbeta segments was used. TCRdb took over this immuneACCESS table, retaining in-frame rearrangements with V and J assigned. Such tables are incomplete; in checked studies, under half of the missing clones stem from an unresolved V gene, and the remainder is unexplained. Across this sample there are about 160,000 clones, with around 80% seen only once. Approximately 4.1% of the sample is held by the ten biggest clonotypes. Sequencing input: PBMCs. These receptors all come from a woman aged 45-65 years in good health and CMV-seropositive.

V and J are TRBV29-1 and TRBJ1-4; 7 nucleotides line up with TRBD1. The germline V gene has CDR1 SQVTM and CDR2 ANQGSEA. The CDR3 spans 12 residues. V gave up 7 bases and J gave up 7 bases; unmatched junction bases: 6. The CDR3 region is CSARQGGEKLFF. CDR3 nucleotide sequence: TGCAGCGCTCGACAGGGAGGTGAAAAACTGTTTTTT.

The rearrangement uses TRBV11-2 and TRBJ1-4; D not certain. The CDR3 loop spans 13 amino acids. Germline CDR1 is SGHAT and CDR2 is FQNNGV. V was cut by 0 bases and J by 5 bases, with 4 bases left in between. The CDR3 DNA reads TGTGCCAGCAGCTTAGAGCGGAATGAAAAACTGTTTTTT. This gives the protein CASSLERNEKLFF.

The rearrangement joins TRBV19 to TRBJ1-2; 10 bases map to TRBD1. With 6 bases clipped from V and 5 bases from J, the junction kept 9 bases outside the gene matches. Germline CDR1 reads LNHDA; CDR2 reads SQIVND (reference sequence). The CDR3 spans 15 residues. CDR3 loop: CASSPPGQGLYGYTF. CDR3 bases: TGTGCCAGTAGCCCTCCGGGACAGGGGCTTTATGGCTACACCTTC.

The chain joins TRBV2 to TRBJ1-6, with D unclear. Germline V lookup: CDR1 SNHLY, CDR2 FYNNEI. The ends were cut back, 6 bases at V and 1 base at J, with 16 bases in the middle. The CDR3 is 17 residues long. This chain's CDR3 is CASRRPGEESYNSPLHF. CDR3 DNA: TGTGCCAGCAGGAGGCCTGGGGAGGAATCCTATAATTCACCCCTCCACTTT.